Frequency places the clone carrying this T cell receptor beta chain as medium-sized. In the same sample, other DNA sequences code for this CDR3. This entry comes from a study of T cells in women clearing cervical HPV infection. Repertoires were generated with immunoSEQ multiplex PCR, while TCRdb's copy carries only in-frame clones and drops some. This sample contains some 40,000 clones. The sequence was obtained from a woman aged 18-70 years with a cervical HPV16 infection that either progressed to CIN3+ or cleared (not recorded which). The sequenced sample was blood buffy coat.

CDR3 amino acids: CAISEQGAVTDTQYF. The CDR3 bases that were read are TGTGCCATCAGCGAACAGGGGGCAGTCACAGATACG. The gene calls are TRBV10-3 and TRBJ2-3; 9 positions match TRBD1. The observed sequence ends 3 residues before the CDR3 terminus, with the missing tail filled in from the germline J gene. Per germline, CDR1 ENHRY and CDR2 SYGVKD. The CDR3 runs to 15 residues. With 6 bases clipped from V and 2 bases from J, the junction kept 6 bases outside the gene matches.